A single sample gave rise to the 18 T cell receptor beta chains below, sequenced in a study of T-cell reconstitution after alpha-beta-depleted transplantation in children. Preparation of the TCRbeta library was carried out with unique molecular identifiers. TCRdb called the PCR reads again in MiXCR, with one record for every CDR3 protein. The table lists approximately 520,000 distinct CDR3 sequences, around a third of them singletons. The sample here was PBMCs from the stem cell graft donor, taken from the stem cell graft. The receptors stem from a human donor who donated a stem cell graft to a child with aplastic anemia.

The chain uses TRBV5-1 and TRBJ1-2, with 9 positions matching TRBD1. The CDR3 totals 13 residues. In germline, CDR1 is SGHRS, CDR2 YFSETQ. Trimming cost V 2 bases and J 7 bases; bases outside gene matches: 3. The CDR3 DNA reads as TGCGCCAGCAGCTTCGGGGGACAGGGTGGCTACACCTTC. Its protein product is CASSFGGQGGYTF.

The CDR3 DNA reads TGTGCCAGCAATCTCAGGGAGGGCGAGACCCAGTACTTC. Protein sequence: CASNLREGETQYF. The rearrangement links TRBV12-3 or TRBV12-4 to TRBJ2-5; 7 positions agree with TRBD2. V was clipped by 7 bases and J by 5 bases; unmatched bases: 7. This CDR3 is built from 13 residues.

This clonotype was observed a handful of times. This sequence joins TRBV6-5 and TRBJ2-3; 7 positions agree with TRBD1. Germline V gene lookup returns CDR1 MNHEY and CDR2 SVGAGI. The length of the CDR3 is 15 residues. With V trimmed by 2 bases and J by 6 bases, 8 bases remained unmatched. CDR3 DNA: TGTGCCAGCAGTTACGCGACAGGGCTTCACGATACGCAGTATTTT. Translated, it gives CASSYATGLHDTQYF.

V and J are TRBV7-9 and TRBJ1-1; possibly TRBD1 for D (5 bases). Germline V gives CDR1 SEHNR, CDR2 FQNEAQ (reference sequence). The CDR3 extends over 17 amino acids. Trimming removed 5 bases from V and 5 bases from J, with 24 bases in between. CDR3 amino acids: CASSLYRDGYFVTEAFF. CDR3 coding DNA: TGTGCCAGCAGCCTTTACCGGGACGGGTATTTCGTTACTGAAGCTTTCTTT.

This clonotype appeared once. The chain employs TRBV7-2 and TRBJ2-1; TRBD2 matches at 8 bases. The CDR3 is made up of 15 amino acids. Germline V gene lookup returns CDR1 SGHTA and CDR2 FQGNSA. V was pared by 4 bases and J by 6 bases, with 8 bases of the junction left unmatched. CDR3 loop: CASSSTSAQGNEQFF. Here the CDR3 DNA reads TGTGCCAGCAGCTCGACTAGCGCCCAGGGCAATGAGCAGTTCTTC.

This chain joins TRBV7-2 and TRBJ2-3; 9 bases map to TRBD2. V trimming: 1 base; J trimming: 6 bases; junction bases outside the gene matches: 8. The CDR3 has 16 residues. In germline, CDR1 is SGHTA, CDR2 FQGNSA. DNA of the CDR3: TGTGCCAGCAGCTTAGATGGGCGGGAGGGCCGGGATACGCAGTATTTT. As protein: CASSLDGREGRDTQYF.

Only a few counts were recorded for this clonotype. The V gene is TRBV6-1, the J gene TRBJ1-2, with D possibly being TRBD1 (5 bases). The CDR3 is made up of 16 amino acids. Germline V CDR1 and CDR2: MNHNS, SASEGT. The V end lost 6 bases, the J end lost 3 bases, and 20 bases lay between the germline ends. CDR3 in DNA: TGTGCCAGCAGGCCAACCTACAGGAGGCAAGACTATGGCTACACCTTC. This encodes CASRPTYRRQDYGYTF.

This clonotype has a handful of counts. CDR3 in amino acids: CSATHPRETYEQYF. DNA for the CDR3: TGCAGTGCTACACACCCCAGAGAGACCTACGAGCAGTACTTC. The gene calls are TRBV20-1 and TRBJ2-7; the D is unclear. Germline V gene data show CDR1 as DFQATT and CDR2 as SNEGSKA (reference sequence). This CDR3 is built from 14 residues. Between the trimmed V and J ends, which lost 4 bases and 2 bases, there was a span of 15 bases.

The chain uses TRBV11-1 and TRBJ1-2, with 10 bases aligning to TRBD1. Germline V gives CDR1 SGHAT, CDR2 FQDESV (reference sequence). This CDR3 region has 18 residues. V was pared by 5 bases and J by 5 bases, with 17 bases of the junction left unmatched. The CDR3 sequence: CASSKIYRGTGDTYGYTF. DNA of the CDR3: TGTGCCAGCAGCAAAATATATCGGGGGACAGGGGATACTTATGGCTACACCTTC.

This chain joins TRBV6-2 or TRBV6-3 and TRBJ2-2; a weak D match, TRBD2 (7 bases). The CDR3 sequence is 13 residues long. V lost 11 bases and J lost 8, with 18 bases in between. The germline gives CDR1 MNHEY, CDR2 SVGEGT. The CDR3 reads CAGRDTGLGELFF. The CDR3 DNA sequence: TGTGCCGGGAGGGACACCGGCCTAGGGGAGCTGTTTTTT.

The J gene is TRBJ2-5, the V gene TRBV4-3; 7 nucleotides line up with TRBD2. Trimming removed 0 bases from V and 7 bases from J; junction bases left unmatched: 5. Germline CDR1 reads LGHNA; CDR2 reads YSLEER. CDR3 size: 14 residues. The CDR3 region has the DNA TGCGCCAGCAGCCAAGACCAGTGGGGGGGGACCCAGTACTTC. Its translation is CASSQDQWGGTQYF.

The V call is TRBV7-2, the J call TRBJ2-1; D possibly matches TRBD1 or TRBD2 (5 bases each). V lost 7 bases and J 7 bases, leaving 17 bases between the germline ends. CDR1 is SGHTA and CDR2 is FQGNSA in the germline V gene. The CDR3 sequence is 14 residues long. The CDR3 DNA follows: TGTGCCAGCACCCCGGGACCTTTTGGGAATGAGCAGTTCTTC. As protein: CASTPGPFGNEQFF.

The chain links TRBV6-8 to TRBJ2-1; D not certain. CDR1 and CDR2 (germline): MNHGY, SAAAGT. This CDR3 has 13 amino acids. V shed 8 bases and J shed 0 bases, with 8 bases lying between them. Here the CDR3 reads CASDQSSYNEQFF. Written as DNA, the CDR3 is TGTGCCAGCGACCAGTCCTCCTACAATGAGCAGTTCTTC.

This clonotype occurred a few times. The gene calls are TRBV20-1 and TRBJ1-1; no clear D gene. The CDR3 extends over 14 amino acids. Per germline, CDR1 DFQATT and CDR2 SNEGSKA (reference sequence). Trimming pared 6 bases from V and 1 base from J, leaving 15 bases between. The CDR3 sequence: CSAVDPDGNTEAFF. CDR3 coding DNA: TGCAGTGCCGTGGATCCGGACGGGAACACTGAAGCTTTCTTT.

The chain joins TRBV11-2 to TRBJ2-1; possibly TRBD2 for D (7 bases). The germline V gene encodes CDR1 SGHAT and CDR2 FQNNGV. CDR3 size: 16 residues. Trimming took 1 base from V and 8 from J, leaving 18 bases between them. DNA for the CDR3: TGTGCCAGCAGCTTAGCCCCCCAGGGGAGGGTCCATGAGCAGTTCTTC. Translation: CASSLAPQGRVHEQFF.

The V call is TRBV19, the J call TRBJ2-1; D perhaps matches TRBD2 (5 bases). Germline CDR1 LNHDA, CDR2 SQIVND (reference sequence). With 3 bases removed from V and 13 bases from J, the gap between germline ends came to 13 bases. CDR3 length: 12 amino acids. DNA for the CDR3: TGTGCCAGTAGTATCTCGGCGGCTAGCCAGTTCTTC. As protein: CASSISAASQFF.

This clonotype has just a few counts. The CDR3 spells CSVAGVAGIRETQYF. The CDR3 region has the DNA TGCAGCGTTGCTGGGGTAGCGGGAATCAGAGAGACCCAGTACTTC. The rearrangement links TRBV29-1 to TRBJ2-5; 8 bases align to TRBD2. CDR1 and CDR2 (germline): SQVTM, ANQGSEA. V was clipped by 4 bases and J by 4 bases; unmatched bases: 11. The CDR3 runs 15 residues. Based on the CDR3 plus reference TRBV29-1 and TRBJ2-5, the full variable domain is SAVISQKPSRDICQRGTSLTIQCQVDSQVTMMFWYRQQPGQSLTLIATANQGSEATYESGFVIDKFPISRPNLTFSTLTVSNMSPEDSSIYLCSVAGVAGIRETQYFGPGTRLLVL.

The rearrangement joins TRBV6-5 to TRBJ1-4; 7 bases map to TRBD1. Germline CDR1 is MNHEY and CDR2 is SVGAGI. The CDR3 is made up of 14 amino acids. V gave up 3 bases and J gave up 4 bases; unmatched junction bases: 2. The CDR3 DNA reads as TGTGCCAGCAGTTATGGGACAGTTAATGAAAAACTGTTTTTT. It codes for CASSYGTVNEKLFF.